The sequence of this T cell receptor (beta chain) was determined in a study of blood T cell repertoires in COVID-19. Overall study context: Nucleic acid was either cDNA or gDNA, and it came from T cells, B-cell-depleted T cells, or PBMCs.

Trimming removed 7 bases from V and 8 bases from J, with 15 bases in between. This CDR3 has 14 amino acids. Per the germline V gene, CDR1 is SNHLY and CDR2 is FYNNEI. Some clones are missing from TCRdb's copy, which holds only in-frame ones; the method was immunoSEQ multiplex PCR. The sample lists more than 250,000 clones, roughly 84% occurring once. The chain recombines TRBV2 with TRBJ1-6, with D possibly being TRBD1 (6 bases). The sequence came from a man aged 50-59 years with active or convalescent COVID-19. Sequenced material: peripheral blood. CDR3 DNA: TGTGCCAGCAATTCATTACAGGGAGATTCACCCCTCCACTTT. Its protein is CASNSLQGDSPLHF.